One sample yielded the 14 T cell receptor beta chains listed below, sequenced in a study of Ad26.COV2.S vaccination and SARS-CoV-2 variants. Regarding treatment: some 19 received Ad26.COV2.S at low or high dose, single or two shots; roughly five received placebo; per-sample allocation not given. Following the first vaccine or placebo injection, samples were taken on day 63. Assay: immunoSEQ multiplex PCR; the TCRdb copy retains only in-frame clones and omits some. The sample holds roughly 410,000 clones, 83% seen once. The sequenced sample was peripheral blood, obtained in a trial of Ad26.COV2.S vaccine versus placebo. The receptors derive from a person aged 18-65 years who received the Ad26.COV2.S COVID-19 vaccine or a placebo.

This chain joins TRBV5-4 and TRBJ2-1; 10 bases are a match to TRBD2. Germline V gene lookup returns CDR1 SGHNT and CDR2 YYREEE (reference sequence). The CDR3 spans 16 residues. V lost 4 bases, J lost 3 bases, and 7 bases stayed unmatched. The CDR3 nucleotides read TGTGCCAGCAGCCAGACCGGGACTAGCGTCTACAATGAGCAGTTCTTC. Its protein is CASSQTGTSVYNEQFF. The full variable domain, in which reference TRBV5-4 and TRBJ2-1 provide the parts outside the CDR3, is ETGVTQSPTHLIKTRGQQVTLRCSSQSGHNTVSWYQQALGQGPQFIFQYYREEENGRGNFPPRFSGLQFPNYSSELNVNALELDDSALYLCASSQTGTSVYNEQFFGPGTRLTVL.

V and J are TRBV10-2 and TRBJ1-2; D possibly corresponds to TRBD1 (5 bases). The CDR3 is 14 amino acids. Germline assignment: CDR1 WSHSY and CDR2 SAAADI. Trimming stripped 7 bases from V and 4 bases from J, with 16 bases between. CDR3 sequence reads: CASTGGWLSYGYTF. The CDR3 DNA sequence: TGCGCCAGCACCGGGGGTTGGCTGAGCTATGGCTACACCTTC.

The table lists this clone with a few counts. The chain employs TRBV5-5 and TRBJ1-5; the D gene is possibly TRBD1 (6 bases). CDR3 length equals 16 residues. The V gene lost 4 bases and the J gene lost 5 bases, with 19 bases spanning the gap. Per the germline V gene, CDR1 is SGHKS and CDR2 is YYEKEE (reference sequence). The CDR3 is CASSPLGGLGHQPQHF. The DNA of the CDR3 is TGTGCCAGCAGCCCACTCGGGGGGCTCGGTCATCAGCCCCAGCATTTT. The variable domain in full, with the rest retrieved from reference TRBV5-5 and TRBJ1-5, is DAGVTQSPTHLIKTRGQQVTLRCSPISGHKSVSWYQQVLGQGPQFIFQYYEKEERGRGNFPDRFSARQFPNYSSELNVNALLLGDSALYLCASSPLGGLGHQPQHFGDGTRLSIL.

The chain joins TRBV5-1 to TRBJ2-3, with D perhaps matching TRBD2 (7 bases). The CDR3 has 16 amino acids. V shed 4 bases and J shed 0 bases, with 15 bases lying between them. CDR1 is SGHRS and CDR2 is YFSETQ in the germline V gene. CDR3 region: CASSPAGAGSTDTQYF. CDR3 DNA: TGCGCCAGCAGCCCCGCGGGGGCGGGGAGCACAGATACGCAGTATTTT. Looking up the rest from reference TRBV5-1 and TRBJ2-3 gives the full variable domain: KAGVTQTPRYLIKTRGQQVTLSCSPISGHRSVSWYQQTPGQGLQFLFEYFSETQRNKGNFPGRFSGRQFSNSRSEMNVSTLELGDSALYLCASSPAGAGSTDTQYFGPGTRLTVL.

The gene calls are TRBV27 and TRBJ2-7, with 8 bases lining up with TRBD1. The CDR3 sequence is 16 residues long. Germline CDR1 and CDR2: MNHEY and SMNVEV (reference sequence). The V segment lost 3 bases and the J segment 2 bases; nucleotides outside the gene matches: 9. CDR3 in DNA: TGTGCCAGCAGTTTTTCCTCGGGACAGGAAACCTACGAGCAGTACTTC. Protein: CASSFSSGQETYEQYF.

The gene calls are TRBV7-2 and TRBJ2-5; TRBD1 is a possible D gene (8 bases). Germline lookup yields CDR1 SGHTA and CDR2 FQGNSA. V was trimmed by 5 bases and J by 2 bases, leaving 15 bases between them. CDR3 length: 15 amino acids. In nucleotides, the CDR3 is TGTGCCAGCAGCAGATACAGGGGGGGACAAGAGACCCAGTACTTC. This sequence encodes CASSRYRGGQETQYF.

This chain joins TRBV11-2 and TRBJ2-7; D not certain. Germline loops: CDR1 SGHAT, CDR2 FQNNGV. V gave up 0 bases and J gave up 1 base, with 7 bases separating them. The CDR3 spans 14 residues. The CDR3 loop reads CASSLEQLSYEQYF. The CDR3 coding sequence is TGTGCCAGCAGCTTAGAACAGCTATCCTACGAGCAGTACTTC.

The chain carries TRBV7-2 and TRBJ1-2; 10 positions match TRBD1. This CDR3 has 14 amino acids. Per germline, CDR1 SGHTA and CDR2 FQGNSA. With 6 bases clipped from V and 13 bases from J, the junction kept 14 bases outside the gene matches. The CDR3 loop reads CASRRDRGLDAGTF. CDR3 coding DNA: TGTGCCAGCAGACGGGACAGGGGTTTAGATGCGGGCACCTTC. The variable domain in full, completed from reference TRBV7-2 and TRBJ1-2, reads GAGVSQSPSNKVTEKGKDVELRCDPISGHTALYWYRQSLGQGLEFLIYFQGNSAPDKSGLPSDRFSAERTGGSVSTLTIQRTQQEDSAVYLCASRRDRGLDAGTFGSGTRLTVV.

The chain joins TRBV3-1 (or the pseudogene TRBV3-2) to TRBJ1-2; D gene unclear. Looked up from germline, CDR1 is LGHDT and CDR2 is YNNKEL (reference sequence). Trimming pared 4 bases from V and 8 bases from J, leaving 14 bases between. The CDR3 is made up of 13 amino acids. This CDR3 reads CASSLGKAGGYTF. For the CDR3, the DNA is TGTGCCAGCAGCCTGGGAAAGGCCGGAGGCTACACCTTC.

Regarding this clone: No DNA is shown, since the ends of the CDR3 on it are uncertain; the CDR3 is the one TCRdb lists. V and J are TRBV12-2 and TRBJ2-3; the table names TRBD2, a call not compared with the DNA. TRBV12-2 is assigned pseudogene status. The CDR3 spans 17 amino acids, including both terminal residues. The CDR3 sequence: CASRFASGTSIPDTQYF.

The chain uses TRBV12-5 and TRBJ2-3, with TRBD1 identical over 11 bases. CDR1 and CDR2 (germline): LGHNT, FRNRAP. The CDR3 sequence is 19 residues long. V lost 0 bases and J lost 3; bases outside the gene matches: 11. The CDR3 loop is CASGLVKVSGQGGTDTQYF. DNA of the CDR3: TGTGCTAGTGGTTTGGTCAAGGTCTCGGGACAGGGGGGAACAGATACGCAGTATTTT.

CDR3 bases: TGTGCCAGCACCCCAGGAGCCAGCACCTATGGCTACACCTTC. Translating gives CASTPGASTYGYTF. The genes are TRBV6-6 and TRBJ1-2; unclear D gene. Trimming pared 7 bases from V and 4 bases from J, leaving 16 bases between. The germline V gene encodes CDR1 MNHNY and CDR2 SVGAGI (reference sequence). The CDR3 covers 14 residues.

This sequence joins TRBV4-1 and TRBJ2-7; 11 bases align to TRBD2. CDR1 MGHRA and CDR2 YSYEKL come from the germline V gene. This CDR3 is built from 19 residues. The trim removed 0 bases at V and 4 bases at J, leaving 14 bases unmatched. CDR3 DNA: TGCGCCAGCAGCCAAGATGAGCTCGGGTGGGGACTAGCGGAGTACGAGCAGTACTTC. This gives the protein CASSQDELGWGLAEYEQYF.

This clone is a singleton in its sample. The chain carries TRBV12-2 and TRBJ2-3; no check of the table's D call, TRBD2, against the DNA was made. TRBV12-2 is a recognized pseudogene. The CDR3 runs to 17 residues. The DNA of the CDR3 is TGTGCAAGTCGCTTAATAGTGTGGCCGGGGATGATAGATACGCAGTATTTT. The encoded protein is CASRLIVWPGMIDTQYF.